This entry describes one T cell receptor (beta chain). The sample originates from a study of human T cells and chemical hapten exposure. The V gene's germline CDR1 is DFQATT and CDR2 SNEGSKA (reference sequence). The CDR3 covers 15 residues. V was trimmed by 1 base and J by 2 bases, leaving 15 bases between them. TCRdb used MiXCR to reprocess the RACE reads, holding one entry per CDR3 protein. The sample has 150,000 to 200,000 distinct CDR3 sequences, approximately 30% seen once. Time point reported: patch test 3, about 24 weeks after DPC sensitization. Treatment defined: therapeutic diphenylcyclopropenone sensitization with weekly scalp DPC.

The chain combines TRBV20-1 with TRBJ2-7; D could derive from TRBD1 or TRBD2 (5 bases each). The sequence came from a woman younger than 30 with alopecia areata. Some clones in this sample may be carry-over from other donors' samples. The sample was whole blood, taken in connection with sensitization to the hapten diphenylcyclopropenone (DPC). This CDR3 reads CSARGAWDPTYEQYF. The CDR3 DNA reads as TGCAGTGCTAGAGGGGCCTGGGACCCAACCTACGAGCAGTACTTC.